The 6 T cell receptor beta chains below come from one sample, sequenced in a study of T-cell reconstitution after alpha-beta-depleted transplantation in children. The TCRbeta library incorporated unique molecular identifiers. Using its own MiXCR run on the PCR reads, TCRdb lists one record per CDR3 protein. Of about 1,000,000 distinct CDR3 sequences listed, roughly 29% were seen once; the top ten hold roughly 30%. The starting material was PBMCs, mostly from graft donor cells, obtained 360 days after TCRalphabeta/CD19-depleted stem cell transplant. The receptors stem from a boy in the first two years of life who had a stem cell transplant for SCID, so the T cells may come from the graft donor.

V usage is TRBV7-9 and J usage is TRBJ2-3; 8 nucleotides line up with TRBD2. Trimming at V came to 10 bases and at J to 3 bases, leaving 12 bases not matched to a gene. This CDR3 is built from 15 residues. The germline gives CDR1 SEHNR, CDR2 FQNEAQ (reference sequence). The CDR3 DNA is TGTGCCACCGAAGGGAGCGGGGGTTGGACAGATACGCAGTATTTT. Its translation: CATEGSGGWTDTQYF.

The J gene is TRBJ2-5, the V gene TRBV3-1, with D perhaps matching TRBD1 (6 bases). The CDR3 is 14 residues long. V lost 3 bases to trimming and J lost 1 base, with 9 bases between them. Germline CDR1 LGHDT, CDR2 YNNKEL (reference sequence). CDR3 residues: CASSHWTAQETQYF. DNA for the CDR3: TGTGCCAGCAGCCATTGGACAGCCCAAGAGACCCAGTACTTC.

J is TRBJ1-1 and V is TRBV3-1, with D hard to call. V was cut by 6 bases and J by 1 base, with 18 bases left in between. The CDR3 runs 16 residues. Looked up from germline, CDR1 is LGHDT and CDR2 is YNNKEL (reference sequence). In nucleotides, the CDR3 is TGTGCCAGCAGGATAATCCCCGTCCGGACGAACACTGAAGCTTTCTTT. Protein product: CASRIIPVRTNTEAFF.

V gene TRBV27 combines with J gene TRBJ2-1, with 10 bases that match TRBD2. The CDR3 length is 16 residues. The ends lost 3 bases at V and 12 bases at J; junction bases unmatched: 14. Germline V gives CDR1 MNHEY, CDR2 SMNVEV (reference sequence). The CDR3: CASSFSLAGFGLVQFF. Written as DNA, the CDR3 is TGTGCCAGCAGTTTCTCACTAGCGGGGTTTGGGTTGGTGCAGTTCTTC.

This chain links TRBV9 with TRBJ2-1, with D unclear. CDR3 length: 14 amino acids. V was pared by 3 bases and J by 5 bases, with 12 bases between. Germline lookup yields CDR1 SGDLS and CDR2 YYNGEE. For the CDR3, the DNA is TGTGCCAGCAGCGAACATACACTAAACAATGAGCAGTTCTTC. This gives the protein CASSEHTLNNEQFF.

CDR3 region: CASSQGGGGGYYYEQYF. The CDR3, as DNA: TGTGCCAGCAGCCAAGGGGGCGGGGGGGGCTACTACTACGAGCAGTACTTC. The J gene is TRBJ2-7, the V gene TRBV4-2; 9 positions match TRBD2. CDR1 and CDR2 (germline): LGHNA, YNFKEQ. The CDR3 consists of 17 residues. V shed 1 base, J shed 3 bases, and the junction held 10 bases outside the gene matches.